The next 32 T cell receptor beta chains were all read from a single sample in a study of cytomegalovirus exposure and HLA in healthy donors. Sequencing was performed with immunoSEQ multiplex PCR; in TCRdb, only in-frame clones are kept and a portion is missing. This table holds more than 85,000 clones, 86% found once. Material: PBMCs. The origin of the receptors is a woman aged 18 to 35 in good health and CMV-seropositive.

This clone was recorded once. The rearrangement joins TRBV5-4 to TRBJ1-5; D call uncertain. The CDR3 runs to 15 residues. In germline, CDR1 is SGHNT, CDR2 YYREEE (reference sequence). The V gene lost 2 bases and the J gene lost 1 base, with 10 bases spanning the gap. Here the CDR3 DNA reads TGTGCCAGCAGCTTAACGACTAGGAGCAATCAGCCCCAGCATTTT. This encodes CASSLTTRSNQPQHF.

This clone was counted between two and nine times. The V call is TRBV23-1, the J call TRBJ2-7; 9 bases align to TRBD1. TRBV23-1 is placed among ORFs of uncertain function. V dropped 10 bases and J dropped 4; count of bases not matched to a gene: 8. The CDR3 extends over 13 amino acids. The CDR3 coding sequence is TGCGCCAAGCCCCGGGACAGGGAATACGAGCAGTACTTC. Translated: CAKPRDREYEQYF.

The chain has TRBV5-6 and TRBJ2-7, with 8 bases lining up with TRBD1. Germline-derived CDR1 and CDR2 are SGHDT and YYEEEE. The CDR3 sequence is 14 residues long. J gave up 2 bases and V 4 bases, and 5 bases lay outside the gene matches. Here the CDR3 DNA reads TGTGCCAGCAGCGACCCGGACAGGGCCTACGAGCAGTACTTC. This translates into CASSDPDRAYEQYF.

This clone occurred once. The chain is built from TRBV6-1 and TRBJ1-2, with D perhaps matching TRBD1 (6 bases). CDR1 and CDR2 (germline): MNHNS, SASEGT. The CDR3 has 15 amino acids. V was trimmed by 2 bases and J by 5 bases, leaving 15 bases between them. The DNA of the CDR3 is TGTGCCAGCAGTGAATCTTGGACAGTGGGGTATGGCTACACCTTC. It codes for CASSESWTVGYGYTF.

The chain joins TRBV5-1 to TRBJ1-3; the match to TRBD1 covers 7 bases. After removal of 0 bases from V and 3 bases from J, the junction contained 6 bases not matched to a gene. Germline CDR1 reads SGHRS; CDR2 reads YFSETQ. This CDR3 region has 16 residues. The CDR3 bases are TGCGCCAGCAGCTTGGGACAGGGTTCAAGTGGAAACACCATATATTTT. This sequence encodes CASSLGQGSSGNTIYF.

This chain uses TRBV6-1 with TRBJ1-2; TRBD1 matches at 12 bases. The CDR3 sequence is 17 residues long. CDR1 is MNHNS and CDR2 is SASEGT in the germline V gene. V lost 2 bases to trimming and J lost 10 bases; unmatched junction nucleotides: 14. CDR3 in amino acids: CASSEWGQGARVGVYTF. The CDR3 nucleotides read TGTGCCAGCAGTGAATGGGGACAGGGGGCACGCGTTGGGGTCTACACCTTC.

The chain joins TRBV27 to TRBJ2-1; 11 nucleotides match TRBD2. CDR3 size: 14 residues. V was clipped by 3 bases and J by 10 bases; unmatched bases: 5. Germline lookup yields CDR1 MNHEY and CDR2 SMNVEV (reference sequence). Here the CDR3 DNA reads TGTGCCAGCAGTTTTCGACTAGCGGGAAGGGAGCAGTTCTTC. It specifies CASSFRLAGREQFF.

The gene calls are TRBV25-1 and TRBJ1-2, with D tentatively TRBD1 (6 bases). CDR1 is MGHDK and CDR2 is SYGVNS in the germline V gene. Between the trimmed V and J ends, which lost 1 base and 4 bases, there was a span of 19 bases. This CDR3 region has 17 residues. CDR3 coding DNA: TGTGCCAGCAGTGAATGGGCTGGACCCGGGACAACCTATGGCTACACCTTC. Translation gives CASSEWAGPGTTYGYTF.

This clone was observed at least ten times. The rearrangement links TRBV19 to TRBJ2-6, with 10 nucleotides matching TRBD2. V lost 7 bases and J lost 0; bases outside the gene matches: 3. In germline, CDR1 is LNHDA, CDR2 SQIVND (reference sequence). The CDR3 has 16 residues. CDR3 nucleotide sequence: TGTGCCAGTAAAGCGGGGGGGAGCTCTGGGGCCAACGTCCTGACTTTC. Its protein product is CASKAGGSSGANVLTF.

This clone appeared a single time. This chain uses TRBV4-2 with TRBJ1-1, with D perhaps TRBD1 (5 bases). V lost 2 bases and J 4 bases, leaving 14 bases between the germline ends. The CDR3 totals 15 residues. The germline gives CDR1 LGHNA, CDR2 YNFKEQ. The DNA for the CDR3 is TGTGCCAGCAGCCAACGGGGGGATCCGTCCACTGAAGCTTTCTTT. It codes for CASSQRGDPSTEAFF.

The genes are TRBV9 and TRBJ1-6; TRBD1 is a possible D gene (6 bases). Deletions cut 4 bases from V and 10 bases from J, with 15 bases between. CDR3 size: 14 residues. The germline V gene has CDR1 SGDLS and CDR2 YYNGEE. CDR3 protein: CASSLQGMGSPLHF. The CDR3 region has the DNA TGTGCCAGCAGCCTACAGGGAATGGGCTCACCCCTCCACTTT.

V gene TRBV18 combines with J gene TRBJ2-3; D call uncertain. Germline-derived CDR1 and CDR2 are KGHSH and LQKENI. Trimming left V 6 bases short and J 6 bases short, with 16 bases between. The CDR3 is 14 residues long. The CDR3 DNA reads as TGTGCCAGCTCCCCCTCGATTCTTCAGGATACGCAGTATTTT. Its protein is CASSPSILQDTQYF.

The rearrangement links TRBV2 to TRBJ1-2; D not resolved. Germline V gene lookup returns CDR1 SNHLY and CDR2 FYNNEI. V was pared by 5 bases and J by 7 bases, with 14 bases between. The CDR3 runs to 13 residues. The DNA for the CDR3 is TGTGCCAGCAGTTCCGGGTCTAGAGGTGGCTACACCTTC. As protein: CASSSGSRGGYTF.

The CDR3 bases are TGTGCCAGCAGCTACGGGACAGGGGGCGGCTACACCTTC. It specifies CASSYGTGGGYTF. The chain recombines TRBV7-8 with TRBJ1-2; 12 bases align to TRBD1. Germline-derived CDR1 and CDR2 are SGHVS and FQNEAQ. The CDR3 length is 13 residues. With V trimmed by 4 bases and J by 8 bases, 2 bases remained unmatched. The whole variable domain, remainder taken from reference TRBV7-8 and TRBJ1-2, is GAGVSQSPRYKVAKRGQDVALRCDPISGHVSLFWYQQALGQGPEFLTYFQNEAQLDKSGLPSDRFFAERPEGSVSTLKIQRTQQEDSAVYLCASSYGTGGGYTFGSGTRLTVV.

J is TRBJ2-7 and V is TRBV5-4, with 16 bases that match TRBD2. The junction had 9 bases not matched to a gene; V was cut back by 4 bases and J by 2 bases. The length of the CDR3 is 18 residues. Germline CDR1 is SGHNT and CDR2 is YYREEE (reference sequence). This chain's CDR3 is CASSNLGLAGGKTYEQYF. The CDR3 DNA sequence: TGTGCCAGCAGCAATCTGGGACTAGCGGGGGGGAAAACCTACGAGCAGTACTTC.

The count of this clone is one. This rearrangement joins TRBV2 to TRBJ2-7, with TRBD2 identical over 7 bases. Germline V CDR1 and CDR2: SNHLY, FYNNEI. CDR3 length: 14 amino acids. Trimming cost V 7 bases and J 3 bases; bases outside gene matches: 9. The CDR3 is CASNSGRGNYEQYF. Written as DNA, the CDR3 is TGTGCCAGCAATTCTGGGCGGGGGAACTACGAGCAGTACTTC.

The chain has TRBV7-9 and TRBJ2-5, with TRBD2 matching 9 bases. The CDR3 is 14 residues long. Trimming took 3 bases from V and 5 from J; bases not matched to a gene: 4. Germline loops: CDR1 SEHNR, CDR2 FQNEAQ (reference sequence). CDR3 amino acids: CASSLHLAGETQYF. CDR3 DNA: TGTGCCAGCAGCTTGCACCTAGCGGGGGAGACCCAGTACTTC.

The rearrangement links TRBV4-1 to TRBJ1-1; 7 bases are a match to TRBD1. Germline loops: CDR1 MGHRA, CDR2 YSYEKL. Trimming removed 4 bases from V and 0 bases from J; junction bases left unmatched: 5. There are 15 residues in the CDR3. The CDR3 bases are TGCGCCAGCAGCCCCGGGACAGCCCTGAACACTGAAGCTTTCTTT. It translates to CASSPGTALNTEAFF.

V and J are TRBV28 and TRBJ1-1, with 7 bases identical to TRBD1. This CDR3 comprises 12 residues. CDR1 and CDR2 (germline): MDHEN, SYDVKM. V dropped 3 bases and J dropped 6; count of bases not matched to a gene: 1. For the CDR3, the DNA is TGTGCCAGCAGTTTCAGGGGGGCTGAAGCTTTCTTT. Encoded protein: CASSFRGAEAFF.

The chain combines TRBV7-6 with TRBJ2-3; D possibly corresponds to TRBD1 (5 bases). The CDR3 contains 15 residues. CDR1 is SGHVS, CDR2 FNYEAQ, per germline. The germline V and J ends were trimmed by 1 base and 5 bases, with 13 bases remaining between them. CDR3 sequence reads: CASSLGTSTGDTQYF. CDR3 bases: TGTGCCAGCAGCTTAGGGACATCGACGGGAGATACGCAGTATTTT.

The rearrangement uses TRBV30 and TRBJ1-1; D uncertain. CDR3 length: 10 residues. From germline, CDR1 is GTSNPN and CDR2 SVGIG (reference sequence). Written as DNA, the CDR3 is TGTGCAGGGAGAAGGACTGAAGCTTTCTTT. Its translation is CAGRRTEAFF.

The V call is TRBV7-6, the J call TRBJ2-3, with 11 bases matching TRBD2. V lost 5 bases to trimming and J lost 0 bases; unmatched junction nucleotides: 16. Germline V gene sequence: CDR1 SGHVS, CDR2 FNYEAQ. This CDR3 has 20 residues. CDR3 residues: CASSRKIGTSGSSSTDTQYF. The CDR3 coding sequence is TGTGCCAGCAGCAGAAAAATTGGGACTAGCGGATCATCTAGCACAGATACGCAGTATTTT.

This clone has a single count. V gene TRBV30 combines with J gene TRBJ2-7, with a weak D call TRBD1 (6 bases). Trimming pared 6 bases from V and 3 bases from J, leaving 12 bases between. Germline V gene sequence: CDR1 GTSNPN, CDR2 SVGIG (reference sequence). CDR3 length equals 12 residues. The CDR3 bases are TGTGCCTGCTCCAGGGGTGACTACGAGCAGTACTTC. It yields the protein CACSRGDYEQYF.

CDR3 bases: TGTGCCAGTACGGCGGCTGATACGCAGTATTTT. Translation gives CASTAADTQYF. The chain uses TRBV19 and TRBJ2-3; D remains unclear. CDR3 length: 11 amino acids. Germline assignment: CDR1 LNHDA and CDR2 SQIVND (reference sequence). The V gene lost 7 bases and the J gene lost 6 bases, with 8 bases spanning the gap.

V is TRBV28 and J is TRBJ1-2; D is possibly TRBD1 (5 bases). Trimming cost V 2 bases and J 6 bases, with 13 bases left between them. Germline CDR1 MDHEN, CDR2 SYDVKM. This CDR3 region has 14 residues. Here the CDR3 DNA reads TGTGCCAGCAGTTTAATGCAGGGAGGGAATGGCTACACCTTC. It encodes CASSLMQGGNGYTF.

This rearrangement joins TRBV25-1 to TRBJ2-5; 8 bases map to TRBD2. CDR3 length: 15 residues. With 0 bases clipped from V and 4 bases from J, the junction kept 4 bases outside the gene matches. Per germline, CDR1 MGHDK and CDR2 SYGVNS. CDR3 DNA sequence: TGTGCCAGCAGTGAATATGCGGGAGGAGGAGAGACCCAGTACTTC. Translating it yields CASSEYAGGGETQYF.

There are a few counts of this clone. The rearrangement joins TRBV7-9 to TRBJ2-5; D not resolved. Trimming removed 5 bases at V and 0 bases at J, with 10 bases between. Germline CDR1 SEHNR, CDR2 FQNEAQ (reference sequence). The CDR3 contains 14 residues. The CDR3 is CASSPEQYQETQYF. CDR3 DNA: TGTGCCAGCAGCCCCGAACAGTACCAAGAGACCCAGTACTTC. The full variable domain, rest sourced from reference TRBV7-9 and TRBJ2-5, is DTGVSQNPRHKITKRGQNVTFRCDPISEHNRLYWYRQTLGQGPEFLTYFQNEAQLEKSRLLSDRFSAERPKGSFSTLEIQRTEQGDSAMYLCASSPEQYQETQYFGPGTRLLVL.

The chain carries TRBV30 and TRBJ2-7, with 11 bases identical to TRBD2. V lost 3 bases to trimming and J lost 1 base; unmatched junction nucleotides: 5. The CDR3 loop spans 15 amino acids. Germline V gives CDR1 GTSNPN, CDR2 SVGIG (reference sequence). The CDR3 region is CAWRRGLAASYEQYF. CDR3 sequence (DNA): TGTGCCTGGAGGCGGGGACTAGCGGCTTCCTACGAGCAGTACTTC.

The genes are TRBV4-1 and TRBJ2-7; TRBD1 is a possible D gene (6 bases). Deletions cut 0 bases from V and 5 bases from J, with 14 bases between. The CDR3 has 15 residues. Germline loops: CDR1 MGHRA, CDR2 YSYEKL. DNA of the CDR3: TGCGCCAGCAGCCAAGAGCCGACAGGCTGGGACGAGCAGTACTTC. Encoded protein: CASSQEPTGWDEQYF.

This chain links TRBV11-1 with TRBJ2-7; 12 bases match TRBD2. V dropped 9 bases and J dropped 3; count of bases not matched to a gene: 9. The germline V gene has CDR1 SGHAT and CDR2 FQDESV (reference sequence). This CDR3 has 15 amino acids. The DNA of the CDR3 is TGTGCCAGTGCTAGCGGGAGGGCCGCCTACTACGAGCAGTACTTC. Translating it yields CASASGRAAYYEQYF.

The sample holds one count of this clone. The chain is built from TRBV6-6 and TRBJ2-7; TRBD2 aligns across 7 bases. CDR3 length: 15 amino acids. V lost 2 bases to trimming and J lost 0 bases; unmatched junction nucleotides: 4. From germline, CDR1 is MNHNY and CDR2 SVGAGI (reference sequence). The CDR3 spells CASSYGGDYSYEQYF. The CDR3 DNA reads as TGTGCCAGCAGTTACGGGGGGGATTACTCCTACGAGCAGTACTTC.

The J gene is TRBJ2-3, the V gene TRBV9; 14 bases map to TRBD2. V dropped 3 bases and J dropped 1; count of bases not matched to a gene: 4. The CDR3 spans 17 residues. CDR1 and CDR2 from the germline V gene are SGDLS and YYNGEE. DNA for the CDR3: TGTGCCAGCAGCGAGACTAGCGGGGGGGCGGGCACAGATACGCAGTATTTT. It is translated as CASSETSGGAGTDTQYF.